The sequence of this TCR beta chain was determined in a study of Tregs in tolerant kidney transplant recipients. CDR1 and CDR2 from the germline V gene are MNHNS and SASEGT. V lost 5 bases and J 8 bases, leaving 18 bases between the germline ends. The CDR3 spans 15 residues. Clones were sequenced by immunoSEQ multiplex PCR, and TCRdb holds only the in-frame ones, with some missing. Here the sample spans about 240,000 clones, roughly four fifths being singletons. This TCR was sampled from a human donor in good health. V gene TRBV6-1 combines with J gene TRBJ1-4, with D maybe TRBD1 (6 bases). Sequencing input: CD4+ T cells from blood. The CDR3 region is CASSFTGRVTEKLFF. The DNA for the CDR3 is TGTGCCAGCAGTTTTACAGGGAGGGTGACCGAAAAACTGTTTTTT.